This TCR beta chain was captured by sequencing in a study of blood T cell repertoires in COVID-19. Germline CDR1 reads LNHDA; CDR2 reads SQIVND (reference sequence). V dropped 6 bases and J dropped 5 bases, with 11 bases sitting between them. CDR3 size: 14 residues. In its sample, this clone was seen once. Measured with immunoSEQ multiplex PCR; TCRdb has only the in-frame clones, and not every one. The sample contains hundreds of thousands of clones, approximately 90% of which appear only once. The chain carries TRBV19 and TRBJ1-6; D unresolved. The sequenced sample was peripheral blood. The origin of this receptor is a woman aged 45-59 years who had recovered from COVID-19. The CDR3: CASRVQADNSPLHF. CDR3 DNA: TGTGCCAGTAGGGTCCAGGCCGATAATTCACCCCTCCACTTT.